This TCR beta chain originates from a study of blood T cells in healthy people across ages. Researchers collected roughly 9.8 milliliters of peripheral blood from every single donor. The second PCR ran 7 to 11 cycles with a sample-barcoded 5' primer and J-beta primers. Tags on each cDNA molecule came from a template-switch adaptor with 12 random nucleotides. Paired-end reads containing CDR3 totaled no fewer than 2.5 million for each sample. TCRdb itself ran the 5' RACE reads through MiXCR, one entry per CDR3 protein. The table records over 1,500,000 distinct CDR3 sequences, around 40% of them present only once. Between the trimmed V and J ends, which lost 3 bases and 3 bases, there was a span of 6 bases. The CDR3 is 13 amino acids. CDR1 is SGHTA, CDR2 FQGNSA, per germline.

This TCR was recovered from a human donor in good health. This chain links TRBV7-2 with TRBJ1-5; no definite D call. Sequencing input: blood. DNA of the CDR3: TGTGCCAGCAGCTTTGGGTTCAATCAGCCCCAGCATTTT. Amino acids: CASSFGFNQPQHF. The full variable domain, its missing parts supplied by reference TRBV7-2 and TRBJ1-5, is GAGVSQSPSNKVTEKGKDVELRCDPISGHTALYWYRQSLGQGLEFLIYFQGNSAPDKSGLPSDRFSAERTGGSVSTLTIQRTQQEDSAVYLCASSFGFNQPQHFGDGTRLSIL.